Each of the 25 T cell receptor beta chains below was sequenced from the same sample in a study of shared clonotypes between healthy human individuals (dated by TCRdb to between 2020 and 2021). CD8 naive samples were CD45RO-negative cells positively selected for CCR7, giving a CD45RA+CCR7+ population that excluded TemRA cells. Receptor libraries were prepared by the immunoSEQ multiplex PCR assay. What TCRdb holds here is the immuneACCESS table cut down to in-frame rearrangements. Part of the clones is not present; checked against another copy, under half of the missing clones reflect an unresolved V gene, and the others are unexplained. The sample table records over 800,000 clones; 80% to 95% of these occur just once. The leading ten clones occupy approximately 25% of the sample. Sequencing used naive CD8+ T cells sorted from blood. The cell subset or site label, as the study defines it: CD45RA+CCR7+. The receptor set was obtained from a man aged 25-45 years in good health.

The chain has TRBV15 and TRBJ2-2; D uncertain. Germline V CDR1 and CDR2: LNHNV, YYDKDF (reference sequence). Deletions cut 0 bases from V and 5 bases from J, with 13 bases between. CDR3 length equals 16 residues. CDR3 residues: CATSRDNLKTTGELFF. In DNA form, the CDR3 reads TGTGCCACCAGCAGAGATAATCTTAAGACTACCGGGGAGCTGTTTTTT.

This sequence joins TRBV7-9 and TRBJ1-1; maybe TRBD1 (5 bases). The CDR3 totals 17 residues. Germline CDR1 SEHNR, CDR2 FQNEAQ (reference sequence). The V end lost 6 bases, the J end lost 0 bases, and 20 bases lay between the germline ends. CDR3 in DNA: TGTGCCAGCAGAACCCCCACAGCGGACACAATGAACACTGAAGCTTTCTTT. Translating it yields CASRTPTADTMNTEAFF.

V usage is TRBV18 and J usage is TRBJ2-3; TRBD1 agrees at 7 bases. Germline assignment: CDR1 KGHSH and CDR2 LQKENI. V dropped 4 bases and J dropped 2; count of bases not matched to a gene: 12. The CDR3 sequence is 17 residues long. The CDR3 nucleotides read TGTGCCAGCTCACGAGAAAGCAGGGGGTCGAACACAGATACGCAGTATTTT. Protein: CASSRESRGSNTDTQYF.

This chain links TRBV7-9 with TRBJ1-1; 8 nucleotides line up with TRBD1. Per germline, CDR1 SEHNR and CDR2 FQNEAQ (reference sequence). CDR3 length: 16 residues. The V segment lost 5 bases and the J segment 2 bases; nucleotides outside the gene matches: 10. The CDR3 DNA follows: TGTGCCAGCAGCCGCGTGACAGGGGCGAAAAACACTGAAGCTTTCTTT. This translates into CASSRVTGAKNTEAFF. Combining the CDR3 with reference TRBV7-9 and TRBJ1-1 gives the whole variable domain DTGVSQNPRHKITKRGQNVTFRCDPISEHNRLYWYRQTLGQGPEFLTYFQNEAQLEKSRLLSDRFSAERPKGSFSTLEIQRTEQGDSAMYLCASSRVTGAKNTEAFFGQGTRLTVV.

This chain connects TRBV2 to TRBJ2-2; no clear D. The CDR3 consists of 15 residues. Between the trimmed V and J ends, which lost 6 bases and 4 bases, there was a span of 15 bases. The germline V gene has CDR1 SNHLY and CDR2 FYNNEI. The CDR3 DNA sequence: TGTGCCAGCAGCCCAATCCAGCTACCCACCGGGGAGCTGTTTTTT. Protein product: CASSPIQLPTGELFF.

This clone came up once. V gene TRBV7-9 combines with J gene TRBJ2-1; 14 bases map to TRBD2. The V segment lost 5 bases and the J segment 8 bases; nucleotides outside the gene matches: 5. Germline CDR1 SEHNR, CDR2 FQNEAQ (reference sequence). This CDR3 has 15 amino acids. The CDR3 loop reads CASSGRLAGGDEQFF. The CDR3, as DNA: TGTGCCAGCAGCGGTAGACTAGCGGGAGGGGATGAGCAGTTCTTC.

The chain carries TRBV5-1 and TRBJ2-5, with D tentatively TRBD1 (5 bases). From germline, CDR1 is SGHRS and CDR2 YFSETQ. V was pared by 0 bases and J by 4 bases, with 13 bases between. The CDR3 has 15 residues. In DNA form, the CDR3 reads TGCGCCAGCAGCTTGGCGGCAGGGAATACAGAGACCCAGTACTTC. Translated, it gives CASSLAAGNTETQYF.

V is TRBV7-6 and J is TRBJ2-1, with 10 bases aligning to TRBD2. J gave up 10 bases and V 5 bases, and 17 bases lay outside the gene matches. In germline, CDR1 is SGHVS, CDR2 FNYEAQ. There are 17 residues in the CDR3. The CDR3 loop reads CASSPNAIAGGGGEQFF. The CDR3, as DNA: TGTGCCAGCAGCCCTAATGCAATAGCGGGAGGCGGAGGGGAGCAGTTCTTC.

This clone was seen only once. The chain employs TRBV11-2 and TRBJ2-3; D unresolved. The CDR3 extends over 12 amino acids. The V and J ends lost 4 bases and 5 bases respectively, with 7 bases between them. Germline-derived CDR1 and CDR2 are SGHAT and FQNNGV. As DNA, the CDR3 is TGTGCCAGCAGCTCCTGGGTAGATACGCAGTATTTT. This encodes CASSSWVDTQYF. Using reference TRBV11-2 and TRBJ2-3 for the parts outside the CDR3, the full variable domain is EAGVAQSPRYKIIEKRQSVAFWCNPISGHATLYWYQQILGQGPKLLIQFQNNGVVDDSQLPKDRFSAERLKGVDSTLKIQPAKLEDSAVYLCASSSWVDTQYFGPGTRLTVL.

CDR3 DNA: TGTGCCAGCAGCTTAGCGGGGCAGGGGGCTAACTATGGCTACACCTTC. Protein: CASSLAGQGANYGYTF. V usage is TRBV7-2 and J usage is TRBJ1-2; 7 nucleotides match TRBD1. This CDR3 comprises 16 residues. V shed 0 bases and J 0 bases; nucleotides not matched to a gene: 4. Germline loops: CDR1 SGHTA, CDR2 FQGNSA.

In DNA, the CDR3 is TGTGCCAGCAGTTCAACAGCGGGACCTAAAAACATTCAGTACTTC. Amino acids: CASSSTAGPKNIQYF. The chain carries TRBV7-9 and TRBJ2-4, with TRBD2 matching 7 bases. This CDR3 has 15 residues. Per the germline V gene, CDR1 is SEHNR and CDR2 is FQNEAQ (reference sequence). V dropped 6 bases and J dropped 4; count of bases not matched to a gene: 9.

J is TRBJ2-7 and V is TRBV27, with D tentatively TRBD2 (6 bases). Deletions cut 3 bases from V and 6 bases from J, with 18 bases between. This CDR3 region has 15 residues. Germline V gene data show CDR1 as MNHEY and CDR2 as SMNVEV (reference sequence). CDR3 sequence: CASSFSLGGVGEQYF. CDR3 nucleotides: TGTGCCAGCAGTTTTAGTTTGGGAGGTGTGGGCGAGCAGTACTTC.

CDR3 DNA sequence: TGCGCCAGCAGTCGGGCGGCTCCGGGACAGGGGTCCGGGGAGCTGTTTTTT. This codes for CASSRAAPGQGSGELFF. This chain uses TRBV23-1 with TRBJ2-2; 10 positions agree with TRBD1. TRBV23-1 is flagged as an ORF with uncertain function. This CDR3 is built from 17 residues. With 4 bases clipped from V and 6 bases from J, the junction kept 11 bases outside the gene matches.

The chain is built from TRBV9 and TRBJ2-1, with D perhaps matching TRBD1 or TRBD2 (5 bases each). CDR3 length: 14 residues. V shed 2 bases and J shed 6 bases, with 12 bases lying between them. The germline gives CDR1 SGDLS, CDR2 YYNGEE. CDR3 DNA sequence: TGTGCCAGCAGCGTCCAGATTGGGGGCAATGAGCAGTTCTTC. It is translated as CASSVQIGGNEQFF.

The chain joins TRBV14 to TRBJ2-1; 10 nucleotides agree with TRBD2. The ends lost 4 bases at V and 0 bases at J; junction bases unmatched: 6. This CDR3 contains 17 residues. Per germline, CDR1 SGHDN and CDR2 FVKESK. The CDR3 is CASSLRTSGGSYNEQFF. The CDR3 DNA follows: TGTGCCAGCAGCCTAAGGACTAGCGGAGGCTCCTACAATGAGCAGTTCTTC.

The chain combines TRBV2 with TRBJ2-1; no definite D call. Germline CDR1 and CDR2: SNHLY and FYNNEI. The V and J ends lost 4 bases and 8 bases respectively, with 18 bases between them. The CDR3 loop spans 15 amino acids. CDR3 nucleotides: TGTGCCAGCAGTGCCTTGGATGAGGCCGCCGATGAGCAGTTCTTC. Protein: CASSALDEAADEQFF. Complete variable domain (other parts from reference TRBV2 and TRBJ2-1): EPEVTQTPSHQVTQMGQEVILRCVPISNHLYFYWYRQILGQKVEFLVSFYNNEISEKSEIFDDQFSVERPDGSNFTLKIRSTKLEDSAMYFCASSALDEAADEQFFGPGTRLTVL.

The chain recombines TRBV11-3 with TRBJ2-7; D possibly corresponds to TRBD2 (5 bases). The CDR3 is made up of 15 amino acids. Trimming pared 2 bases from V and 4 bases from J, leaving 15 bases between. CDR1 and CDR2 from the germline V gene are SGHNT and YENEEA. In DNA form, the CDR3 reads TGTGCCAGCAGCTTAAACCGGGGTATAGGTTACGAGCAGTACTTC. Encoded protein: CASSLNRGIGYEQYF.

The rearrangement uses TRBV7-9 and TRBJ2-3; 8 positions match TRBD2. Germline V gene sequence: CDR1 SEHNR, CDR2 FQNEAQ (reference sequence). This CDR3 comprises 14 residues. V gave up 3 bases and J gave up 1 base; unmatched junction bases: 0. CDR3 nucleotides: TGTGCCAGCAGCTTGGGACTAGGCACAGATACGCAGTATTTT. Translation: CASSLGLGTDTQYF.

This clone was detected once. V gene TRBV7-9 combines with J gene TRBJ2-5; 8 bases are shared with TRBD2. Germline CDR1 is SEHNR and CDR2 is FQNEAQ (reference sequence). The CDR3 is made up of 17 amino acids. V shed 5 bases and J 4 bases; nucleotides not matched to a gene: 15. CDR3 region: CASSPSPLGAGGETQYF. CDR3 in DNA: TGTGCCAGCAGCCCTAGCCCCCTGGGGGCGGGGGGAGAGACCCAGTACTTC. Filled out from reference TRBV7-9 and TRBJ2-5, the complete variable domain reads DTGVSQNPRHKITKRGQNVTFRCDPISEHNRLYWYRQTLGQGPEFLTYFQNEAQLEKSRLLSDRFSAERPKGSFSTLEIQRTEQGDSAMYLCASSPSPLGAGGETQYFGPGTRLLVL.

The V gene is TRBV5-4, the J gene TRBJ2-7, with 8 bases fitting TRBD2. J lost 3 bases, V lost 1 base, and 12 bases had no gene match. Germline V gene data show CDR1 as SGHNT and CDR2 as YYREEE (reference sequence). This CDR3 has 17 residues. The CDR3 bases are TGTGCCAGCAGCTTGTTTCCCGGACTAGCCGAAAACTACGAGCAGTACTTC. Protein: CASSLFPGLAENYEQYF.

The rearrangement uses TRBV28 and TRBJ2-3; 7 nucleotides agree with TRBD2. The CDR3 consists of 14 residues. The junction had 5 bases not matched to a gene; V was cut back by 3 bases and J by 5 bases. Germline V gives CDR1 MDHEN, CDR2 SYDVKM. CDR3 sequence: CASSFPIAGDTQYF. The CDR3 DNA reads TGTGCCAGCAGTTTTCCTATAGCGGGAGATACGCAGTATTTT.

The CDR3 loop is CARQGGVYSTDTQYF. The CDR3 region has the DNA TGTGCCAGACAAGGGGGGGTCTATAGCACAGATACGCAGTATTTT. The chain has TRBV2 and TRBJ2-3, with TRBD2 as a possible D gene (7 bases). Germline CDR1 reads SNHLY; CDR2 reads FYNNEI. This CDR3 is built from 15 residues. Trimming removed 9 bases from V and 0 bases from J, with 16 bases in between.

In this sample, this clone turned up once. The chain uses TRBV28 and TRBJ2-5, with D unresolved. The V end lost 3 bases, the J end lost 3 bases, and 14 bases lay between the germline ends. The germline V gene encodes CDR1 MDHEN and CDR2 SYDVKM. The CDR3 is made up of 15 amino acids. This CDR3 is CASSLSFSAKETQYF. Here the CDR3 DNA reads TGTGCCAGCAGTTTGTCGTTTTCGGCCAAAGAGACCCAGTACTTC.

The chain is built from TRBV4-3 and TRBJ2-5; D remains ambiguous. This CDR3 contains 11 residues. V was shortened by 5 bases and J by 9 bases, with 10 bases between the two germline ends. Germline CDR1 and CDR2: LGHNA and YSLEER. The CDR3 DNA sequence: TGCGCCAGCAGCTCCGCCCAGGCCCAGTACTTC. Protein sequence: CASSSAQAQYF.

CDR3 DNA: TGCAGCGTAGCCGGACATTTAGCGGGAGAAGACTACAATGAGCAGTTCTTC. It yields the protein CSVAGHLAGEDYNEQFF. The chain uses TRBV29-1 and TRBJ2-1; 9 nucleotides line up with TRBD2. Germline V CDR1 and CDR2: SQVTM, ANQGSEA. J gave up 3 bases and V 6 bases, and 15 bases lay outside the gene matches. The CDR3 consists of 17 residues.